This T cell receptor beta chain was sequenced in a study of tumor and adjacent non-tumor tissue in lung cancer. On the study more broadly: Stage I to III disease affected about ten men and 5 women aged about 30 to 85. Each sample yielded about 4.17 million productive TCRbeta reads on average.

Overall study findings and caveats: In normal lung, the top 100 clones were significantly more dominant than in tumor.

TCRbeta libraries were built with three rounds of nested PCR, modified from ARM-PCR. TCRdb redid the calling of the multiplex PCR reads with MiXCR, one entry per CDR3 protein. This sample has 200,000 to 250,000 distinct CDR3 sequences, with about two thirds found just once. In the case of this clonotype: Its antigen remains unknown. One base away lies a much larger clone, so this may be a sequencing read error.

This sample's RNA came from whole unsorted tissue. CDR3 length equals 18 residues. CDR1 MDHEN and CDR2 SYDVKM come from the germline V gene. V lost 9 bases and J lost 10; bases outside the gene matches: 19. Sequencing used lung tumor tissue. The TCR sequence derives from a man aged 60 to 75 with non-small cell lung cancer. The chain employs TRBV28 and TRBJ2-2, with 14 bases fitting TRBD2. CDR3 residues: CARSRWFSGLAGGVELFF. In nucleotides, the CDR3 is TGTGCCAGGAGTCGCTGGTTTAGCGGACTAGCGGGAGGAGTGGAGCTGTTTTTT.